The clone carrying this T cell receptor (beta chain) appeared many times. The target antigen is unknown. These data are taken from a study of early T cells in non-severe SARS-CoV-2 infection. Tagging with unique molecular identifiers was applied to individual cDNA molecules. MiXCR, run by TCRdb on the 5' RACE reads, gives a single entry per CDR3 protein. Of about 19,000 distinct CDR3 sequences in the sample, around 6.1% were seen once. Study-wide findings and caveats: There was a bias toward anti-spike CD8 responses in VDJdb matching, which missed private and CD4 specificities.

Sequenced input: whole blood. The clonotype was recovered from an adult who was a healthcare worker with PCR-confirmed SARS-CoV-2 infection or an uninfected control (not recorded which).

CDR3: CSVNGLAGSDTQYF. Written as DNA, the CDR3 is TGCAGCGTTAATGGTCTAGCGGGTTCAGATACGCAGTATTTT. The genes are TRBV29-1 and TRBJ2-3, with 8 nucleotides matching TRBD2. V lost 5 bases to trimming and J lost 4 bases; unmatched junction nucleotides: 8. Germline loops: CDR1 SQVTM, CDR2 ANQGSEA. The CDR3 is 14 residues long.